The next 19 T cell receptor beta chains were all read from a single sample in a study of graft-versus-host responses after intestinal transplantation. Libraries were prepared by immunoSEQ multiplex PCR; TCRdb keeps only in-frame clonotypes and omits some of them. Counted here are more than 85,000 clones, roughly 93% occurring once; the ten biggest clones make up roughly 0.5%. No antigens are known for them. The material was unstimulated CD8+ T cells sorted from spleen or lymph node cells, obtained before intestinal transplant. The receptor source for this set is a human donor who received an intestinal transplant.

The genes are TRBV4-1 and TRBJ2-2; 12 positions match TRBD2. Germline V lookup: CDR1 MGHRA, CDR2 YSYEKL. The CDR3 is made up of 16 amino acids. The trim removed 5 bases at V and 4 bases at J, leaving 5 bases unmatched. The chain's CDR3 is CASSFLAGGPTGELFF. CDR3 DNA sequence: TGCGCCAGCAGCTTTCTAGCGGGAGGGCCCACCGGGGAGCTGTTTTTT.

The chain links TRBV18 to TRBJ2-5; a weak D match, TRBD1 (6 bases). This CDR3 has 17 residues. Germline CDR1 reads KGHSH; CDR2 reads LQKENI. V dropped 1 base and J dropped 4 bases, with 19 bases sitting between them. The CDR3 loop is CASSPQDQAVGGETQYF. The CDR3 bases are TGTGCCAGCTCACCACAAGATCAAGCGGTAGGGGGAGAGACCCAGTACTTC.

The CDR3 sequence is CASSTANVRFDIQYF. DNA for the CDR3: TGTGCCAGTAGTACGGCTAATGTTCGTTTTGACATTCAGTACTTC. V is TRBV19 and J is TRBJ2-4; D is unresolved. From germline, CDR1 is LNHDA and CDR2 SQIVND (reference sequence). With 4 bases removed from V and 8 bases from J, the gap between germline ends came to 18 bases. The CDR3 is made up of 15 amino acids.

J is TRBJ1-1 and V is TRBV7-8, with D maybe TRBD1 (6 bases). V was trimmed by 1 base and J by 5 bases, leaving 14 bases between them. The length of the CDR3 is 15 residues. Per the germline V gene, CDR1 is SGHVS and CDR2 is FQNEAQ. Written as DNA, the CDR3 is TGTGCCAGCAGCTTAGAACGGGGGGGCGGAACTGAAGCTTTCTTT. Encoded protein: CASSLERGGGTEAFF. The complete variable domain, with remaining parts taken from reference TRBV7-8 and TRBJ1-1, reads GAGVSQSPRYKVAKRGQDVALRCDPISGHVSLFWYQQALGQGPEFLTYFQNEAQLDKSGLPSDRFFAERPEGSVSTLKIQRTQQEDSAVYLCASSLERGGGTEAFFGQGTRLTVV.

This clone appeared a single time. The chain combines TRBV7-9 with TRBJ2-1; D might be TRBD2 (6 bases). The V gene lost 5 bases and the J gene lost 4 bases, with 18 bases spanning the gap. From germline, CDR1 is SEHNR and CDR2 FQNEAQ (reference sequence). This CDR3 spans 16 amino acids. The CDR3 here is CASSPPVSGLYNEQFF. In DNA, the CDR3 is TGTGCCAGCAGCCCACCCGTCAGCGGGCTTTACAATGAGCAGTTCTTC.

CDR3 amino acids: CASSPYGNEQFF. CDR3 DNA sequence: TGTGCCAGCAGCCCTTACGGGAATGAGCAGTTCTTC. The chain couples TRBV7-8 to TRBJ2-1; D call uncertain. The V end lost 5 bases, the J end lost 7 bases, and 9 bases lay between the germline ends. The CDR3 sequence is 12 residues long. In germline, CDR1 is SGHVS, CDR2 FQNEAQ.

The V gene is TRBV7-2, the J gene TRBJ1-2; D is ambiguous. The CDR3 consists of 13 residues. Germline V lookup: CDR1 SGHTA, CDR2 FQGNSA. Trimming shortened V by 1 base and J by 4 bases, and 7 bases separated the two germline ends. The DNA of the CDR3 is TGTGCCAGCAGCTTAGGTCGAGCCTATGGCTACACCTTC. It is translated as CASSLGRAYGYTF. The full variable domain, rest sourced from reference TRBV7-2 and TRBJ1-2, is GAGVSQSPSNKVTEKGKDVELRCDPISGHTALYWYRQSLGQGLEFLIYFQGNSAPDKSGLPSDRFSAERTGGSVSTLTIQRTQQEDSAVYLCASSLGRAYGYTFGSGTRLTVV.

V and J are TRBV4-1 and TRBJ2-7, with 10 nucleotides matching TRBD2. V was pared by 0 bases and J by 6 bases, with 8 bases of the junction left unmatched. The CDR3 contains 16 residues. Germline V CDR1 and CDR2: MGHRA, YSYEKL. The CDR3 DNA follows: TGCGCCAGCAGCCAAGATACAAGCGGGAGGGCCGGCGAGCAGTACTTC. Its protein product is CASSQDTSGRAGEQYF.

The J gene is TRBJ2-7, the V gene TRBV6-1, with 7 bases fitting TRBD2. The CDR3 is 15 amino acids. Per germline, CDR1 MNHNS and CDR2 SASEGT. The V and J ends lost 7 bases and 3 bases, in that order; junction bases with no gene match: 12. The CDR3 spells CASTPLGGSSYEQYF. The CDR3 DNA reads TGTGCCAGCACCCCCCTGGGCGGGAGCAGCTACGAGCAGTACTTC.

V usage is TRBV2 and J usage is TRBJ2-5, with a possible D match to TRBD2 (5 bases). CDR3 size: 12 residues. CDR1 is SNHLY, CDR2 FYNNEI, per germline. V lost 7 bases and J 5 bases, leaving 11 bases between the germline ends. CDR3 protein: CASKEVRETQYF. The CDR3, as DNA: TGTGCCAGCAAGGAGGTCCGGGAGACCCAGTACTTC.

The chain recombines TRBV5-1 with TRBJ2-1; 12 positions agree with TRBD2. Per germline, CDR1 SGHRS and CDR2 YFSETQ. CDR3 length: 16 residues. V lost 4 bases to trimming and J lost 4 bases; unmatched junction nucleotides: 6. CDR3 in amino acids: CASSPGLAGKYNEQFF. The CDR3 nucleotides are TGCGCCAGCAGCCCCGGACTAGCGGGAAAGTACAATGAGCAGTTCTTC.

Note on this clone: Lacking the conserved final phenylalanine or tryptophan, this CDR3 likely reflects a read error. The chain links TRBV6-6 to TRBJ1-2; D is perhaps TRBD1 (6 bases). The CDR3 is 14 residues long. CDR1 MNHNY and CDR2 SVGAGI come from the germline V gene (reference sequence). The V gene lost 5 bases and the J gene lost 7 bases, with 17 bases spanning the gap. The CDR3 protein is CASSPPNRAAGYTL. The CDR3 DNA sequence: TGTGCCAGCAGTCCCCCAAACAGGGCTGCTGGCTACACCCTC.

V gene TRBV6-5 combines with J gene TRBJ2-5, with D possibly TRBD2 on 5 matching bases. Germline CDR1 reads MNHEY; CDR2 reads SVGAGI. V lost 2 bases and J 6 bases, leaving 13 bases between the germline ends. The CDR3 is made up of 14 amino acids. Written as DNA, the CDR3 is TGTGCCAGCAGTTACCGGGGTTCGGTAAAGACCCAGTACTTC. It translates to CASSYRGSVKTQYF.

The rearrangement uses TRBV29-1 and TRBJ2-7; TRBD2 is a possible D gene (7 bases). Germline CDR1 and CDR2: SQVTM and ANQGSEA. V shed 3 bases and J shed 5 bases, with 17 bases lying between them. The CDR3 totals 14 residues. DNA for the CDR3: TGCAGCGTTGATGGGGGGGCGGCCAGGGACGAGCAGTACTTC. This encodes CSVDGGAARDEQYF.

The chain employs TRBV5-6 and TRBJ2-1; a possible D gene is TRBD2 (5 bases). Trimming removed 4 bases at V and 0 bases at J, with 8 bases between. Germline loops: CDR1 SGHDT, CDR2 YYEEEE. This CDR3 comprises 14 residues. This CDR3 is CASSPGYSYNEQFF. CDR3 coding DNA: TGTGCCAGCAGCCCGGGGTACTCCTACAATGAGCAGTTCTTC.

This rearrangement joins TRBV27 to TRBJ2-7; 8 bases line up with TRBD1. Unmatched junction bases numbered 11, after V lost 2 bases and J lost 5 bases. The CDR3 has 16 amino acids. The germline V gene encodes CDR1 MNHEY and CDR2 SMNVEV (reference sequence). Here the CDR3 DNA reads TGTGCCAGCAGTTTACATTATGCAGGGGGCGGAGACGAGCAGTACTTC. Its translation is CASSLHYAGGGDEQYF.

In the case of this clone: The junction and the germline gene differ at one end; a read error may be behind it. The chain couples TRBV27 to TRBJ2-2, with TRBD2 identical over 7 bases. The germline V gene encodes CDR1 MNHEY and CDR2 SMNVEV (reference sequence). This CDR3 has 16 residues. The CDR3 loop is CASSYTGTINIGELFF. CDR3 DNA sequence: TGTGCCAGCAGTTACACCGGGACTATAAACATCGGGGAGCTGTTTTTT.

The CDR3 nucleotides read TGTGCCAGCAGCTTGTGGGGGGGACACACAGATACGCAGTATTTT. This codes for CASSLWGGHTDTQYF. V and J are TRBV5-6 and TRBJ2-3, with D perhaps TRBD2 (7 bases). CDR1 SGHDT and CDR2 YYEEEE come from the germline V gene. The V and J ends lost 1 base and 2 bases respectively, with 11 bases between them. The length of the CDR3 is 15 residues.

This clone was detected once. The chain has TRBV7-6 and TRBJ1-1, with 7 bases matching TRBD1. The V and J ends lost 5 bases and 1 base, in that order; junction bases with no gene match: 7. Germline CDR1 SGHVS, CDR2 FNYEAQ. The CDR3 is 15 residues long. CDR3 amino acids: CASSQLNRGNTEAFF. The CDR3 bases are TGTGCCAGCAGCCAGCTCAACAGGGGGAACACTGAAGCTTTCTTT.